The 25 T cell receptor beta chains given below trace back to one sample, sequenced in a study of CD8+CD57+ T cells in acquired aplastic anemia. The use of genomic DNA as template underpinned the TCR beta VDJ and CDR3 profiling. A single record per CDR3 protein comes from TCRdb applying MiXCR to the reads. The sample contains some 170,000 distinct CDR3 sequences, 70% to 75% of which appear only once. Patients sequenced had flow cytometry evidence of CD8+CD57+ cell expansion. The sequencing sample was made of sorted CD4+, CD8+, or CD8+CD57+ T cells (not recorded which) from PBMCs. The receptors stem from a human donor with aplastic anemia.

About this clonotype: The germline gene is not matched at one end of the junction; a read error may be the cause. This chain uses TRBV20-1 with TRBJ2-5, with 7 bases fitting TRBD2. The CDR3 spans 18 residues. The germline V gene encodes CDR1 DFQATT and CDR2 SNEGSKA (reference sequence). The CDR3 nucleotides are TGCAGTGCTAGAGATTGGGAAGGCAGCGGGGCGTATCAAGAGGCCCAGTACTTC. This translates into CSARDWEGSGAYQEAQYF.

The chain employs TRBV12-3 or TRBV12-4 and TRBJ2-1; 12 bases agree with TRBD2. After removal of 4 bases from V and 9 bases from J, the junction contained 4 bases not matched to a gene. CDR3 length: 14 amino acids. This CDR3 is CASSSTSGGPEQFF. DNA of the CDR3: TGTGCCAGCAGTTCGACTAGCGGGGGACCTGAGCAGTTCTTC.

The chain links TRBV7-2 to TRBJ2-6, with D possibly being TRBD2 (6 bases). Trimming took 4 bases from V and 4 from J, leaving 17 bases between them. The V gene's germline CDR1 is SGHTA and CDR2 FQGNSA. The CDR3 spans 17 residues. CDR3 protein: CASSSHGGAPGANVLTF. In DNA, the CDR3 is TGTGCCAGCAGCTCCCACGGAGGGGCGCCCGGGGCCAACGTCCTGACTTTC.

The chain is built from TRBV7-9 and TRBJ1-1; D is uncertain. Trimming took 5 bases from V and 4 from J, leaving 11 bases between them. The CDR3 is 13 amino acids. Germline CDR1 is SEHNR and CDR2 is FQNEAQ (reference sequence). The CDR3 DNA sequence: TGTGCCAGCAGCATCCTGGAGGTCACTGAAGCTTTCTTT. This sequence encodes CASSILEVTEAFF.

J is TRBJ2-2 and V is TRBV7-6; D unclear. The V gene lost 2 bases and the J gene lost 6 bases, with 4 bases spanning the gap. Germline V gene sequence: CDR1 SGHVS, CDR2 FNYEAQ. This CDR3 has 12 amino acids. In DNA, the CDR3 is TGTGCCAGCAGCTTACGGGCCGGGGAGCTGTTTTTT. Translated: CASSLRAGELFF.

The chain has TRBV2 and TRBJ1-5, with D unclear. The CDR3 covers 13 residues. Germline CDR1 reads SNHLY; CDR2 reads FYNNEI. V gave up 7 bases and J gave up 2 bases, with 9 bases separating them. The CDR3 coding sequence is TGTGCCAGCAAGGTTGAGGGCAATCAGCCCCAGCATTTT. This codes for CASKVEGNQPQHF.

This chain joins TRBV20-1 and TRBJ1-1; no definite D call. Trimming took 5 bases from V and 8 from J, leaving 9 bases between them. The CDR3 contains 10 residues. The V gene's germline CDR1 is DFQATT and CDR2 SNEGSKA (reference sequence). As DNA, the CDR3 is TGCAGTGCTTACCTCAGAGAAGCTTTCTTT. It is translated as CSAYLREAFF.

This clonotype was counted a single time. The chain couples TRBV7-6 to TRBJ2-5; tentatively, D is TRBD1 or TRBD2 (6 bases each). CDR1 is SGHVS and CDR2 is FNYEAQ in the germline V gene. With 6 bases removed from V and 1 base from J, the gap between germline ends came to 12 bases. This CDR3 region has 14 residues. The CDR3: CASRGRGAQETQYF. The CDR3 DNA reads TGTGCCAGCAGAGGAAGGGGGGCCCAAGAGACCCAGTACTTC.

On this clonotype: A read error may be the cause here, since a much bigger clone is one base away. This chain connects TRBV12-5 to TRBJ1-3, with D uncertain. This CDR3 contains 11 residues. Deletions cut 7 bases from V and 8 bases from J, with 9 bases between. Germline V gene data show CDR1 as LGHNT and CDR2 as FRNRAP. CDR3 sequence reads: CASDPSHTIYF. The CDR3 nucleotides read TGTGCTAGTGATCCGAGTCACACCATATATTTT.

This chain uses TRBV7-8 with TRBJ1-1, with unresolved D. Germline V lookup: CDR1 SGHVS, CDR2 FQNEAQ. The CDR3 sequence is 14 residues long. V was shortened by 5 bases and J by 5 bases, with 15 bases between the two germline ends. The CDR3 is CASSETASGTEAFF. The CDR3 bases are TGTGCCAGCAGCGAAACCGCGTCGGGTACTGAAGCTTTCTTT. The complete variable domain, with remaining parts taken from reference TRBV7-8 and TRBJ1-1, reads GAGVSQSPRYKVAKRGQDVALRCDPISGHVSLFWYQQALGQGPEFLTYFQNEAQLDKSGLPSDRFFAERPEGSVSTLKIQRTQQEDSAVYLCASSETASGTEAFFGQGTRLTVV.

The J gene is TRBJ2-1, the V gene TRBV6-1, with 9 nucleotides matching TRBD2. V dropped 7 bases and J dropped 4; count of bases not matched to a gene: 2. CDR1 and CDR2 from the germline V gene are MNHNS and SASEGT. The CDR3 covers 13 residues. DNA for the CDR3: TGTGCCAGCACTAGCGGGGAGTACAATGAGCAGTTCTTC. Protein product: CASTSGEYNEQFF.

This clonotype was recorded at least ten times. J is TRBJ1-5 and V is TRBV20-1; the D gene is possibly TRBD1 (6 bases). V lost 0 bases and J 6 bases, leaving 15 bases between the germline ends. The germline V gene encodes CDR1 DFQATT and CDR2 SNEGSKA (reference sequence). There are 15 residues in the CDR3. The CDR3 protein is CSARDQAGDSQPQHF. The CDR3 region has the DNA TGCAGTGCTAGAGATCAGGCAGGGGATAGTCAGCCCCAGCATTTT.

This clonotype came up many times. This chain joins TRBV7-8 and TRBJ2-3, with a possible D match to TRBD2 (6 bases). The CDR3 is 17 residues long. V shed 5 bases and J shed 1 base, with 19 bases lying between them. In germline, CDR1 is SGHVS, CDR2 FQNEAQ. The CDR3 protein is CASSPRVGASGTDTQYF. CDR3 bases: TGTGCCAGCAGCCCCCGAGTAGGGGCTAGCGGCACAGATACGCAGTATTTT.

The rearrangement joins TRBV7-2 to TRBJ2-1, with D tentatively TRBD1 (5 bases). CDR3 length: 13 residues. Trimming shortened V by 8 bases and J by 3 bases, and 11 bases separated the two germline ends. The germline V gene encodes CDR1 SGHTA and CDR2 FQGNSA. CDR3 residues: CASADTFYNEQFF. In nucleotides, the CDR3 is TGTGCCAGCGCGGACACGTTCTACAATGAGCAGTTCTTC.

A few counts support this clonotype. The chain combines TRBV20-1 with TRBJ1-5; TRBD1 aligns across 8 bases. The CDR3 has 17 amino acids. With V trimmed by 0 bases and J by 6 bases, 13 bases remained unmatched. The V gene's germline CDR1 is DFQATT and CDR2 SNEGSKA (reference sequence). The DNA of the CDR3 is TGCAGTGCTAGAGACCGCAGACAGGGGACCGTCCCTCAGCCCCAGCATTTT. It translates to CSARDRRQGTVPQPQHF.

In this sample, this clonotype turned up once. J is TRBJ1-3 and V is TRBV10-2; D ambiguous. The CDR3 is made up of 13 amino acids. Deletions cut 2 bases from V and 1 base from J, with 3 bases between. Germline V gives CDR1 WSHSY, CDR2 SAAADI. CDR3 loop: CASSERSGNTIYF. As DNA, the CDR3 is TGCGCCAGCAGTGAGAGGTCTGGAAACACCATATATTTT.

This chain joins TRBV25-1 and TRBJ2-1; weak D call: TRBD1 (5 bases). There are 14 residues in the CDR3. V gave up 6 bases and J gave up 0 bases, with 9 bases separating them. Per germline, CDR1 MGHDK and CDR2 SYGVNS. The CDR3 nucleotides are TGTGCCAGCAGACAGGTAGGCTCCTACAATGAGCAGTTCTTC. It translates to CASRQVGSYNEQFF.

The rearrangement joins TRBV20-1 to TRBJ2-3; 12 nucleotides align to TRBD2. CDR1 is DFQATT, CDR2 SNEGSKA, per germline (reference sequence). This CDR3 is built from 16 residues. V lost 3 bases to trimming and J lost 1 base; unmatched junction nucleotides: 5. The CDR3 region has the DNA TGCAGTGCTAGGACTCGGACTAGCGGGGGCACAGATACGCAGTATTTT. Its protein product is CSARTRTSGGTDTQYF.

This clonotype was counted ten times or more. V usage is TRBV27 and J usage is TRBJ2-7; no firm D call. Germline CDR1 reads MNHEY; CDR2 reads SMNVEV (reference sequence). Trimming stripped 2 bases from V and 2 bases from J, with 10 bases between. The CDR3 totals 14 residues. Here the CDR3 DNA reads TGTGCCAGCAGTTTACCCGGTGTAGCCTACGAGCAGTACTTC. It yields the protein CASSLPGVAYEQYF.

This rearrangement joins TRBV20-1 to TRBJ1-5, with TRBD1 matching 8 bases. This CDR3 is 14 amino acids long. With 5 bases clipped from V and 14 bases from J, the junction kept 17 bases outside the gene matches. Germline V gene data show CDR1 as DFQATT and CDR2 as SNEGSKA (reference sequence). The CDR3 here is CSARLLQGGDYEHF. The CDR3 DNA sequence: TGCAGTGCTCGCCTTTTACAGGGGGGTGACTACGAGCATTTT.

This clonotype has only a few counts. The chain has TRBV20-1 and TRBJ1-1, with D hard to call. CDR3 length: 14 amino acids. Between the trimmed V and J ends, which lost 8 bases and 11 bases, there was a span of 27 bases. The V gene's germline CDR1 is DFQATT and CDR2 SNEGSKA (reference sequence). The CDR3 spells CSLIPKDNSHWAFF. The CDR3 bases are TGCAGTCTAATCCCTAAAGATAATTCACACTGGGCTTTCTTT.

The V gene is TRBV20-1, the J gene TRBJ2-2; a weak D match, TRBD2 (5 bases). The CDR3 totals 13 residues. CDR1 DFQATT and CDR2 SNEGSKA come from the germline V gene (reference sequence). The CDR3 sequence: CSTRELNTGELFF. The CDR3 DNA reads as TGCAGCACCCGGGAACTCAACACCGGGGAGCTGTTTTTT.

This clonotype occurred a few times. The chain uses TRBV7-9 and TRBJ2-5; 7 nucleotides line up with TRBD1. Trimming cost V 5 bases and J 2 bases; bases outside gene matches: 2. Germline CDR1 reads SEHNR; CDR2 reads FQNEAQ (reference sequence). The CDR3 runs to 13 residues. This chain's CDR3 is CASSPDRQETQYF. Here the CDR3 DNA reads TGTGCCAGCAGCCCGGACAGGCAAGAGACCCAGTACTTC.

This clonotype was recorded many times. Its ends do not fully match the called genes, so a read error is possible. The gene calls are TRBV20-1 and TRBJ1-1; D may be TRBD1 (6 bases). The length of the CDR3 is 12 residues. Germline V gene data show CDR1 as DFQATT and CDR2 as SNEGSKA (reference sequence). The chain's CDR3 is CGLPHRDTEAFF. CDR3 sequence (DNA): TGCGGTCTACCCCACCGGGACACCGAAGCTTTCTTT.

The chain couples TRBV9 to TRBJ1-1; D not certain. With 3 bases removed from V and 4 bases from J, the gap between germline ends came to 13 bases. There are 14 residues in the CDR3. The germline gives CDR1 SGDLS, CDR2 YYNGEE. CDR3 sequence: CASSERWGATEAFF. Written as DNA, the CDR3 is TGTGCCAGCAGCGAACGGTGGGGTGCCACTGAAGCTTTCTTT.